This T cell receptor beta chain appears in the sequencing data of a study of T cell repertoires in urothelial bladder cancer. General study findings and limits: Median infiltrating lymphocyte percentage was around 2% in carcinoma specimens.

This clone rates as medium-sized (0.01 to 0.1%). What it binds is not known. The protocol was immunoSEQ multiplex PCR, while the TCRdb copy is restricted to in-frame clones and leaves out a portion. The table shows approximately 9,800 clones, with 50% to 75% occurring only once. Trimming took off 4 bases at V and 1 base at J, with 15 bases between the two ends. The length of the CDR3 is 16 residues. Germline assignment: CDR1 MNHNS and CDR2 SASEGT. Sequenced material: tumor-infiltrating cells from bladder cancer. This chain links TRBV6-1 with TRBJ2-3, with TRBD2 as a possible D gene (5 bases). The sequence derives from a human donor with urothelial carcinoma. For the CDR3, the DNA is TGTGCCAGCAGTGTAGAACGGGGTATGGGCACAGATACGCAGTATTTT. Protein: CASSVERGMGTDTQYF.